This T cell receptor beta chain was captured in a study of radiation and T cells in renal cell carcinoma (dated by TCRdb to about 2020). Looking at the study overall: In total, almost 55 samples, comprising around 25 tumors and some 27 peripheral blood samples, were subjected to TCR beta sequencing. The last blood draw happened 4 weeks after radiation, timed to coincide with nephrectomy. A total of 3.5 million to 4.5 million unique CDR3 nucleotide sequences, encoding roughly 3,000,000 unique CDR3 amino acid sequences, were found across all 50 or so samples.

The immunoSEQ kit was used, according to the manufacturer's recommendations, to generate TCR beta libraries from genomic DNA. To prepare libraries, a first multiplex PCR with proprietary primers was run, followed by a second PCR that added unique barcodes, and a bead cleanup was done after each round. Each sample batch included a kit-provided positive control reaction and a negative control reaction. The final libraries were assessed on an Agilent 4200 TapeStation D1000 ScreenTape, pooled by volume, and quantified by qPCR. Sequencing was performed on an Illumina NextSeq500 using a MidOutput 150-cycle cartridge, with 156 Read1 cycles, 15 Index1 cycles, and the kit custom primers. The pooled library was loaded at roughly 0.92 pM with a roughly 20% PhiX control spike-in. Under the source paper's analysis protocol: The vendor-processed data were analyzed in R, and a clonotype was defined as all T cells that share the same CDR3 nucleotide sequence. For clone abundance analyses, frequencies were normalized to the 10,000 most abundant clones per sample. Before analysis, public T cell clones were removed, and these numbered fewer than six per sample on average. Tumor-enriched clonotypes and baseline blood-enriched clonotypes were defined as those with an abundance difference of at least 32-fold between compartments. A beta-binomial differential abundance model was used to identify clonotypes that expanded or contracted between blood time points. Tumor-blood repertoire similarity was measured with the Baroni-Urbani and Buser coefficient, and groups were compared using two-tailed Wilcoxon tests in R. TCRdb's version of the immuneACCESS table is confined to in-frame rearrangements and falls short of the full clone set. An unresolved V gene accounts for under half of the shortfall where checked; the remainder is of unknown origin. That table furnishes V, J and clone size, whereas the DNA furnished D and trimming. Within this sample are 130,000 to 150,000 clones, with around 88% of them counted one time only. The ten largest account for 17% of the sample.

The sample's time point label is to be understood as: blood 4 weeks post-SBRT, at nephrectomy. In light of the paper, this sample's treatment or condition label describes: 15 Gy SBRT to primary tumor, nephrectomy 4 weeks later. Samples came from a clinical trial, in which primary renal cell carcinomas received 15 Gy stereotactic body radiation therapy followed by nephrectomy 4 weeks later. Serial peripheral blood from radiation-treated patients was sampled at baseline, 2 weeks and 4 weeks after SBRT to track tumor-enriched clonotypes. Every patient's renal cell carcinoma showed clear cell pathology. The QIAamp DNA Blood Mini Kit (Qiagen) was used to prepare genomic DNA for TCR sequencing. Only samples passing all quality control checks were included in the analyses. About this clone: What this receptor recognizes is not known. It has no much larger one-base neighbor in the sample; base qualities were not kept.

The investigation overall reported the following: Because pretreatment tumor biopsies were not available, the study could not determine whether clonotypes were already present within the tumor at baseline. Because the trial had a single-armed design, the trial could not examine how radiation dose or scheduling affected the TCR repertoire. Top tumor clonotypes rose in blood from baseline to 2 weeks post-radiation, then contracted by 4 weeks, suggesting transient expansion of tumor-resident clones. Changes in the blood repertoire were not tracked past 4 weeks after treatment.

This receptor was obtained from a woman between 45 and 65 years old with renal cell carcinoma. The material sequenced was blood, taken from a patient whose treatment included radiotherapy and nephrectomy.

CDR3 reads: CASSLAGPSYGELFF. In nucleotides, the sequence is TGTGCCAGCAGCCTAGCCGGACCGTCGTACGGGGAGCTGTTTTTT. This chain joins TRBV6-5 to TRBJ2-2; TRBD2 is perhaps the D gene, given 5 matching bases. The V end loses 6 bases and the J end loses 7 bases, and a stretch of 18 bases separates them. Measured from the cysteine to the phenylalanine, the CDR3 is 15 residues long. Only CDR3 DNA is held: 45 bases, read in frame from base 1. The germline V gene provides CDR1 MNHEY and CDR2 SVGAGI.